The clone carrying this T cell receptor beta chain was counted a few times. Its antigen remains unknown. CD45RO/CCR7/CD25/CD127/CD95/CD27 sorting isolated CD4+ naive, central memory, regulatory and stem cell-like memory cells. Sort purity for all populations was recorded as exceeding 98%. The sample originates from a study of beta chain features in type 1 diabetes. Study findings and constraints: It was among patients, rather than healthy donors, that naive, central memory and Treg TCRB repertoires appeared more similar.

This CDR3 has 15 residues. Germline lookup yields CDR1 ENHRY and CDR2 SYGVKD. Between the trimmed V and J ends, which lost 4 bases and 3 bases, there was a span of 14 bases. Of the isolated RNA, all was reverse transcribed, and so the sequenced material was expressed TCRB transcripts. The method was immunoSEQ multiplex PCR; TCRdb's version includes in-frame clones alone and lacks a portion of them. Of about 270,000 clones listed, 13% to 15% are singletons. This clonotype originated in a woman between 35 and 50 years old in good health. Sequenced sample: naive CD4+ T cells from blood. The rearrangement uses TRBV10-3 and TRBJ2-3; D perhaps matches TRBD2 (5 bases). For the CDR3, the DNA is TGTGCCATCAGTGGTCGTTGGGGAGAGACAGATACGCAGTATTTT. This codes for CAISGRWGETDTQYF.